The entry that follows covers one TCR beta chain sequence. Germline V CDR1 and CDR2: MNHNY, SVGAGI (reference sequence). Deletions cut 5 bases from V and 3 bases from J, with 7 bases between. This CDR3 has 13 residues. The data originate from a study of blood T cell repertoires in COVID-19. At the level of the study: PBMCs, B-cell-depleted T cells, or T cells provided the cDNA or gDNA that made up the material.

Authors' analysis steps: Reference gene primers were amplified, and this amplification served to estimate nucleated cell counts. Sequencing used immunoSEQ multiplex PCR; TCRdb keeps in-frame clones, though not all of them. Clone size and the V and J calls come from that table; the DNA yielded D and trimming. The table has about 220,000 clones, roughly 80% seen once. The chain has TRBV6-6 and TRBJ2-2; a weak D match, TRBD1 (5 bases). The sample taken for sequencing was peripheral blood. The TCR sequence derives from a woman between 70 and 85 years old with acute or convalescent COVID-19. The CDR3 DNA reads TGTGCCAGCAGTCTCAGGGACACCGGGGAGCTGTTTTTT. It yields the protein CASSLRDTGELFF.